This T cell receptor (beta chain) was captured in a study of blood T cell repertoires in COVID-19. At the level of the study: Sites in the United States, Italy and Spain provided acute and convalescent COVID-19 samples. Sample material is recorded as cDNA or gDNA derived from T cells, B-cell-depleted T cells, or PBMCs.

Under the authors' procedure: The authors estimated nucleated cell counts from reference gene primer amplification. Assay used: immunoSEQ multiplex PCR; TCRdb lists only in-frame clones, some missing. That table supplies the V and J calls and clone size; D and trimming were determined from the DNA. This table holds about 400,000 clones, around 92% found once. The CDR3 has 15 residues. V was shortened by 3 bases and J by 0 bases, with 9 bases between the two germline ends. In germline, CDR1 is LNHDA, CDR2 SQIVND (reference sequence). The gene calls are TRBV19 and TRBJ1-5; D gene ambiguous. This sequence was found in a man in his forties with acute or convalescent COVID-19. Sequencing input: peripheral blood. The CDR3 nucleotides are TGTGCCAGTAGTATGAGAGCTTATAGCAATCAGCCCCAGCATTTT. It specifies CASSMRAYSNQPQHF.